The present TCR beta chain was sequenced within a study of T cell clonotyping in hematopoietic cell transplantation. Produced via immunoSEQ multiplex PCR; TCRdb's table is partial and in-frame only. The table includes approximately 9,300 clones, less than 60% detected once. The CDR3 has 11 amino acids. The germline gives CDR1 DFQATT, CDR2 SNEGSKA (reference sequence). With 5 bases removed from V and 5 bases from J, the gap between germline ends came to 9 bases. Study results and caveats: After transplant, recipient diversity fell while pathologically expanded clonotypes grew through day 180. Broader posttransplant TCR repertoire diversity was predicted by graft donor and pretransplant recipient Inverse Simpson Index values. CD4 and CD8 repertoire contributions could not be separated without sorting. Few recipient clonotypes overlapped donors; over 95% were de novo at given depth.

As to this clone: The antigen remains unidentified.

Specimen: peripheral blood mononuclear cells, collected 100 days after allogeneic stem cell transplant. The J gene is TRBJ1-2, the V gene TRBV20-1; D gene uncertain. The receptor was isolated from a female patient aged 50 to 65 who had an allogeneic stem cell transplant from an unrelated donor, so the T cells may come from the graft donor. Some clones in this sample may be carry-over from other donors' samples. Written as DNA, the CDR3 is TGCAGTGCTGACCGAGGGTATGGCTACACCTTC. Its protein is CSADRGYGYTF.